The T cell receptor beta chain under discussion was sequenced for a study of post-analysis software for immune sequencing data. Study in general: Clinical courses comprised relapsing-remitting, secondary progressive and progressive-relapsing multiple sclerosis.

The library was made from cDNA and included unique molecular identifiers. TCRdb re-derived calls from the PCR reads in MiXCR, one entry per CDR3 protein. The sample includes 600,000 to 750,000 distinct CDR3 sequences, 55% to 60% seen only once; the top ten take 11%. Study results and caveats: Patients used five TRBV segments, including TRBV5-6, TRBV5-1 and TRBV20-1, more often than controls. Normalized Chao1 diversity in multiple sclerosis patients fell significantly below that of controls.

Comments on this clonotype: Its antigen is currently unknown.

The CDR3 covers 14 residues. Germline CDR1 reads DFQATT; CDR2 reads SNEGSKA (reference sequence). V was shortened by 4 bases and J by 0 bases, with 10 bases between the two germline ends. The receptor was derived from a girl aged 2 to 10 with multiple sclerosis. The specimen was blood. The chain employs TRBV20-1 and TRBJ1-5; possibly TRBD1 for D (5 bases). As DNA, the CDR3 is TGCAGTGCTAAACCTCAGGGTAGCAATCAGCCCCAGCATTTT. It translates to CSAKPQGSNQPQHF.